This T cell receptor beta chain was recovered during a study of response to subunit inactivated influenza vaccine. Germline-derived CDR1 and CDR2 are LNHNV and YYDKDF (reference sequence). The V gene lost 7 bases and the J gene lost 5 bases, with 21 bases spanning the gap. The CDR3 has 16 residues. This clonotype was observed a few times. One entry per CDR3 protein, called by TCRdb with MiXCR from the RT-PCR reads. The table shows hundreds of thousands of distinct CDR3 sequences, with approximately 14% occurring only once. The source is a man aged 50-60 years who received an inactivated influenza vaccine. The material sequenced was PBMCs from blood, taken less than 15 days before vaccination. The chain carries TRBV15 and TRBJ2-1; D possibly corresponds to TRBD1 (7 bases). CDR3 loop: CATKRKGGTADNEQFF. CDR3 bases: TGTGCCACCAAGAGAAAGGGCGGGACAGCCGACAATGAGCAGTTCTTC.